Below are 20 T cell receptor beta chains sequenced from a single sample in a study of identical twins. TCRdb analysed the 5' RACE reads with MiXCR anew, one entry per CDR3 protein. The sample contains 200,000 to 250,000 distinct CDR3 sequences, 7% of which appear only once. The same data also contributed to another study, on yellow fever vaccine responses in identical twins.

Sequencing input: memory (CD45RO+) T cells sorted from blood. The receptor source for this set is a woman between 18 and 29 years old in good health.

The chain is built from TRBV6-2 or TRBV6-3 and TRBJ2-1; D ambiguous. Trimming cost V 5 bases and J 7 bases, with 15 bases left between them. The length of the CDR3 is 14 residues. Germline V lookup: CDR1 MNHEY, CDR2 SVGEGT. For the CDR3, the DNA is TGTGCCAGCAGTCCCATGGGTGGCTCTAATGAGCAGTTCTTC. This translates into CASSPMGGSNEQFF.

This clonotype was found a few times. V usage is TRBV20-1 and J usage is TRBJ2-3, with 8 bases aligning to TRBD2. The CDR3 extends over 16 amino acids. Germline-derived CDR1 and CDR2 are DFQATT and SNEGSKA (reference sequence). V was clipped by 0 bases and J by 2 bases; unmatched bases: 7. The CDR3 nucleotides are TGCAGTGCTAGAGATTTCAGCGGGAGAGCCACAGATACGCAGTATTTT. Residues: CSARDFSGRATDTQYF.

As regards this clonotype: A much larger clonotype is one base distant, so this may be a read error. The chain couples TRBV7-6 to TRBJ2-2; no reliable D call. The length of the CDR3 is 15 residues. The germline CDR1 and CDR2 sequences are SGHVS and FNYEAQ. The chain's CDR3 is CGSSLRQAPTGELFF. For the CDR3, the DNA is TGTGGCAGCAGCTTGAGGCAGGCCCCCACCGGGGAGCTGTTTTTT.

The V gene is TRBV28, the J gene TRBJ2-7; 8 positions agree with TRBD1. Trimming removed 4 bases from V and 0 bases from J; junction bases left unmatched: 11. CDR1 and CDR2 from the germline V gene are MDHEN and SYDVKM. CDR3 length: 17 residues. The DNA of the CDR3 is TGTGCCAGCAGTTCACCGGGAGACAGGGGAGCCTCCTACGAGCAGTACTTC. This translates into CASSSPGDRGASYEQYF.

This clonotype was counted a few times. V and J are TRBV29-1 and TRBJ1-1, with D maybe TRBD1 (5 bases). V was cut by 6 bases and J by 1 base, with 12 bases left in between. The V gene's germline CDR1 is SQVTM and CDR2 ANQGSEA. The CDR3 loop spans 13 amino acids. As DNA, the CDR3 is TGCAGCGTGAGGCTACAGGAGAACACTGAAGCTTTCTTT. Encoded protein: CSVRLQENTEAFF.

The rearrangement joins TRBV7-9 to TRBJ1-3; D is ambiguous. Germline CDR1 is SEHNR and CDR2 is FQNEAQ (reference sequence). This CDR3 has 14 amino acids. V dropped 5 bases and J dropped 1 base, with 9 bases sitting between them. CDR3 DNA sequence: TGTGCCAGCAGCGCTGGCGCTTCTGGAAACACCATATATTTT. Encoded protein: CASSAGASGNTIYF.

This clonotype has only a few counts. This chain links TRBV6-4 with TRBJ2-3, with a possible D match to TRBD2 (5 bases). The CDR3 has 13 amino acids. The V end lost 4 bases, the J end lost 2 bases, and 7 bases lay between the germline ends. Germline CDR1 reads MRHNA; CDR2 reads SNTAGT. CDR3 sequence (DNA): TGTGCCAGCAGTGTCGGGGACACAGATACGCAGTATTTT. Translation gives CASSVGDTDTQYF.

This clonotype was counted ten times or more. The chain uses TRBV6-4 and TRBJ1-2; D gene unclear. V was trimmed by 0 bases and J by 7 bases, leaving 9 bases between them. The germline V gene encodes CDR1 MRHNA and CDR2 SNTAGT. CDR3 length: 13 residues. CDR3 in DNA: TGTGCCAGCAGTGACTCAGTTTCTGGTGGCTACACCTTC. This sequence encodes CASSDSVSGGYTF.

V usage is TRBV5-4 and J usage is TRBJ2-7; D not resolved. V dropped 6 bases and J dropped 2 bases, with 12 bases sitting between them. This CDR3 comprises 13 residues. Germline loops: CDR1 SGHNT, CDR2 YYREEE (reference sequence). Here the CDR3 reads CASTIRGTYEQYF. The CDR3 nucleotides are TGTGCCAGCACCATCCGCGGAACCTACGAGCAGTACTTC.

This clonotype was counted between two and nine times. The V call is TRBV6-5, the J call TRBJ2-2; 9 bases are shared with TRBD2. CDR3 size: 16 residues. Germline-derived CDR1 and CDR2 are MNHEY and SVGAGI. The V gene end was trimmed by 4 bases and the J gene end by 4 bases; junction bases not matched to a gene: 7. CDR3 nucleotides: TGTGCCAGCAGTTCGCGGCGGGGGGGCCCCACCGGGGAGCTGTTTTTT. It is translated as CASSSRRGGPTGELFF.

This clonotype has at least ten counts. The chain combines TRBV20-1 with TRBJ1-6, with D perhaps matching TRBD1 (6 bases). The CDR3 consists of 15 residues. Trimming shortened V by 1 base and J by 10 bases, and 17 bases separated the two germline ends. From germline, CDR1 is DFQATT and CDR2 SNEGSKA (reference sequence). This CDR3 reads CSARVSGAKDSPLHF. CDR3 DNA: TGCAGTGCTAGAGTCTCAGGGGCGAAGGACTCACCCCTCCACTTT.

This clonotype was counted ten times or more. The chain has TRBV10-3 and TRBJ2-1, with TRBD2 matching 10 bases. This CDR3 spans 15 amino acids. V lost 10 bases to trimming and J lost 5 bases; unmatched junction nucleotides: 11. Germline-derived CDR1 and CDR2 are ENHRY and SYGVKD. The CDR3 here is CATCGLAGAHNEQFF. CDR3 coding DNA: TGTGCCACCTGCGGGCTAGCGGGAGCCCACAATGAGCAGTTCTTC.

This clonotype occurred many times. The J gene is TRBJ1-1, the V gene TRBV25-1, with TRBD1 as a possible D gene (5 bases). The CDR3 has 14 amino acids. Germline lookup yields CDR1 MGHDK and CDR2 SYGVNS. Between the trimmed V and J ends, which lost 1 base and 5 bases, there was a span of 11 bases. CDR3 DNA sequence: TGTGCCAGCAGTGAATCGACAGAGAGGACTGAAGCTTTCTTT. Translation: CASSESTERTEAFF.

Note on this clonotype: With a much larger clone just one base away, this may be a read error. The genes are TRBV20-1 and TRBJ2-5; 12 positions agree with TRBD2. CDR3 length: 14 amino acids. Germline values: CDR1 DFQATT, CDR2 SNEGSKA (reference sequence). With 6 bases clipped from V and 7 bases from J, the junction kept 9 bases outside the gene matches. In DNA form, the CDR3 reads TGCAGTGCCTCACTAGCGGGGGGAGGTCGGACCCAGTACTTC. This translates into CSASLAGGGRTQYF.

This clonotype was recorded many times. Written as DNA, the CDR3 is TGCGCCAGCAGCCAGACTGACAGGGCAACCGGGGAGCTGTTTTTT. It translates to CASSQTDRATGELFF. The chain combines TRBV4-1 with TRBJ2-2; 7 bases fit TRBD1. This CDR3 spans 15 amino acids. Germline V gene sequence: CDR1 MGHRA, CDR2 YSYEKL. J lost 5 bases, V lost 3 bases, and 6 bases had no gene match.

J is TRBJ2-2 and V is TRBV27; D gene ambiguous. There are 13 residues in the CDR3. V shed 3 bases and J shed 3 bases, with 5 bases lying between them. Looked up from germline, CDR1 is MNHEY and CDR2 is SMNVEV (reference sequence). The CDR3 DNA follows: TGTGCCAGCAGTTTTGGGTACACCGGGGAGCTGTTTTTT. Residues: CASSFGYTGELFF.

Comments on this clonotype: Compared with germline, one end of the junction differs, possibly owing to a read error. The chain is built from TRBV12-3 or TRBV12-4 and TRBJ2-7; weak D call: TRBD1 (7 bases). The CDR3 extends over 18 amino acids. The CDR3 bases are TGTGCCAGCTGTTTAGGAGGGTTGGTGGGACAGCGACTCTACGAGCAGTACTTC. Translation gives CASCLGGLVGQRLYEQYF.

This clonotype was counted ten times or more. The DNA for the CDR3 is TGTGCCAGCAGCTACCAGACAGTGAACACTGAAGCTTTCTTT. It codes for CASSYQTVNTEAFF. The chain uses TRBV12-3 or TRBV12-4 and TRBJ1-1; D possibly corresponds to TRBD1 (5 bases). The CDR3 contains 14 residues. Trimming left V 6 bases short and J 0 bases short, with 11 bases between.

This chain connects TRBV28 to TRBJ1-1; 9 nucleotides align to TRBD1. Germline CDR1 is MDHEN and CDR2 is SYDVKM. The CDR3 length is 17 residues. V was pared by 4 bases and J by 0 bases, with 9 bases of the junction left unmatched. CDR3 sequence reads: CASSSTGTGNMNTEAFF. The DNA for the CDR3 is TGTGCCAGCAGTTCGACCGGGACAGGGAACATGAACACTGAAGCTTTCTTT. Together with reference TRBV28 and TRBJ1-1, the CDR3 gives the full variable domain: DVKVTQSSRYLVKRTGEKVFLECVQDMDHENMFWYRQDPGLGLRLIYFSYDVKMKEKGDIPEGYSVSREKKERFSLILESASTNQTSMYLCASSSTGTGNMNTEAFFGQGTRLTVV.

This sequence joins TRBV3-1 and TRBJ2-5; no clear D. This CDR3 contains 15 residues. Germline V gene lookup returns CDR1 LGHDT and CDR2 YNNKEL (reference sequence). Between the trimmed V and J ends, which lost 0 bases and 1 base, there was a span of 9 bases. The CDR3 bases are TGTGCCAGCAGCCAAGATTGGCTAACCCAAGAGACCCAGTACTTC. Protein: CASSQDWLTQETQYF.